One TCR beta chain is described in this entry. The data belong to a study of T cell changes during pregnancy in multiple sclerosis. TCRdb's table, derived via immunoSEQ multiplex PCR, lists solely in-frame clones and lacks some. The sample carries roughly 40,000 clones, 94% recorded once. The input for sequencing was peripheral blood, taken in the third trimester of pregnancy. This TCR derives from a female donor with multiple sclerosis, enrolled in a pregnancy study.

The CDR3 DNA reads as TGTGCCAGCAGGGAGCCGGGGGTCTATGGCTACACCTTC. Its translation: CASREPGVYGYTF. The rearrangement uses TRBV6-5 and TRBJ1-2, with TRBD1 as a possible D gene (5 bases). CDR1 and CDR2 from the germline V gene are MNHEY and SVGAGI. With 6 bases removed from V and 4 bases from J, the gap between germline ends came to 12 bases. This CDR3 is built from 13 residues.